This is a list of T cell receptor beta chains from one sample in a study of cytomegalovirus exposure and HLA in healthy donors. Libraries were prepared by immunoSEQ multiplex PCR; TCRdb keeps only in-frame clonotypes and omits some of them. The profile covers around 110,000 clones, with under 85% appearing a single time and 1.6% taken by the ten largest. Sequencing input: PBMCs. Receptors were obtained from a woman aged 18 to 35 in good health and CMV-seronegative. The CDR3 runs from the conserved cysteine through the conserved F or W. The D gene is left open where the match is weak. For some rows the clone size is stated as once, few or many, or as a class when expanded; others skip it.

d_call,j_call,clone_size,v_call,cdr3_aa,cdr3_nt
-,TRBJ1-1,-,TRBV29-1,CSVEGPGNTEAFF,TGCAGCGTTGAAGGACCGGGGAACACTGAAGCTTTCTTT
-,TRBJ1-1,-,TRBV27,CASSLSGALEKYEAFF,TGTGCCAGCAGTTTATCGGGGGCCCTTGAGAAATATGAAGCTTTCTTT
-,TRBJ2-1,-,TRBV7-6,CASSLASGVPHEQFF,TGTGCCAGCAGCTTAGCCTCCGGGGTGCCACATGAGCAGTTCTTC
-,TRBJ2-3,-,TRBV12-5,CASGLGTTSTDTQYF,TGTGCTAGTGGTTTAGGCACGACTAGCACAGATACGCAGTATTTT
TRBD1,TRBJ1-1,once,TRBV6-1,CASSGQGWTEAFF,TGTGCCAGCAGTGGACAGGGTTGGACTGAAGCTTTCTTT
-,TRBJ2-2,-,TRBV5-1,CASSFSVSTGELFF,TGCGCCAGCAGCTTTTCCGTTTCCACCGGGGAGCTGTTTTTT
TRBD1,TRBJ2-5,-,TRBV19,CASSTDRDREETQYF,TGTGCCAGTAGTACTGACCGGGACAGGGAAGAGACCCAGTACTTC
TRBD1,TRBJ1-3,-,TRBV19,CASSFQGTGAGNTIYF,TGTGCCAGTAGTTTCCAAGGGACAGGGGCTGGAAACACCATATATTTT
TRBD1,TRBJ1-6,-,TRBV28,CASSLDTGGGSPLHF,TGTGCCAGCAGTTTAGATACAGGGGGCGGTTCACCCCTCCACTTT
-,TRBJ2-1,-,TRBV7-7,CASSLAGANNEQFF,TGTGCTAGCAGCTTGGCGGGGGCAAACAATGAGCAGTTCTTC